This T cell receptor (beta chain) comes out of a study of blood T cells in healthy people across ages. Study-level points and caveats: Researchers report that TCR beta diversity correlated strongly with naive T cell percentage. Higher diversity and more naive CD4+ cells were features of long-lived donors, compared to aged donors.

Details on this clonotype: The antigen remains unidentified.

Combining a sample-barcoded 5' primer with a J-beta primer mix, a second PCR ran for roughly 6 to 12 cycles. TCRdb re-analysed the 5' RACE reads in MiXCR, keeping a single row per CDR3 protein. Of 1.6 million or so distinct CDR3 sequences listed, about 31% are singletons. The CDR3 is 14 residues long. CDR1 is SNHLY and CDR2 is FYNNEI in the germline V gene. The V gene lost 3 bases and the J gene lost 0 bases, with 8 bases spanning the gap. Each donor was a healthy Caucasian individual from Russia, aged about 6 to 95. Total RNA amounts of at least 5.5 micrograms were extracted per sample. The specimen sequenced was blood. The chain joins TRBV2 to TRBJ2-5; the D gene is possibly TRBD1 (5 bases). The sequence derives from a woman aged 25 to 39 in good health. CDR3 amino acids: CASSERQYQETQYF. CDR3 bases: TGTGCCAGCAGTGAGCGACAGTACCAAGAGACCCAGTACTTC.